This entry features one T cell receptor beta chain sequence. The target antigen is unknown. These data originate in a study of breast tumors, draining lymph nodes, adjacent tissues. Breast cancer patients provided tissue from their axillary draining lymph nodes. The germline CDR1 and CDR2 sequences are DFQATT and SNEGSKA (reference sequence). The CDR3 is 13 amino acids. V was cut by 7 bases and J by 4 bases, with 14 bases left in between. Study-wide findings and caveats: Tumor repertoires ranked between lymph nodes and nontumor tissue in diversity, with V and J gene preferences.

TCRdb redid the calling of the multiplex PCR reads with MiXCR, one entry per CDR3 protein. Counted here are under 150,000 distinct CDR3 sequences, approximately 20% occurring once; the ten biggest clones make up just over 2.5%. What was sequenced was axillary lymph node tissue. The chain uses TRBV20-1 and TRBJ1-5; D remains ambiguous. The clonotype originates from a female donor with breast cancer. Some clones in this sample may be carry-over from other donors' samples. The CDR3 nucleotides read TGCAGTGTCAGAGAACAGAATAATCAGCCCCAGCATTTT. Its translation is CSVREQNNQPQHF.